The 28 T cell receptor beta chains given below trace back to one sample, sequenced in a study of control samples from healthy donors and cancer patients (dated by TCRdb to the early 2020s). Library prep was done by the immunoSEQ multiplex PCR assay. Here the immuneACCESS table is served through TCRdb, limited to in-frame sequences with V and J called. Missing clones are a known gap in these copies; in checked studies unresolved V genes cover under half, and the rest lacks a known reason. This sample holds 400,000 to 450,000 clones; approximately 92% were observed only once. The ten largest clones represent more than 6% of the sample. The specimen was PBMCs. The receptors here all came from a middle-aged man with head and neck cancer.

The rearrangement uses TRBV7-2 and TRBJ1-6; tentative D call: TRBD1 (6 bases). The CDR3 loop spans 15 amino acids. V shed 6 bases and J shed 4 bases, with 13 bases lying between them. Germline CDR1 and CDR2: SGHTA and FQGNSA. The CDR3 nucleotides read TGTGCCAGCAGTCCTAGGACAGAATATAATTCACCCCTCCACTTT. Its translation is CASSPRTEYNSPLHF.

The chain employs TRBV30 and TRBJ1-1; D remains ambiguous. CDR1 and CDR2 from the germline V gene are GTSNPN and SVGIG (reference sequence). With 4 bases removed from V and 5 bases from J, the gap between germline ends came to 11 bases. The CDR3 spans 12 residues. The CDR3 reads CAWKDAETEAFF. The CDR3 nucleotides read TGTGCCTGGAAGGATGCGGAGACTGAAGCTTTCTTT. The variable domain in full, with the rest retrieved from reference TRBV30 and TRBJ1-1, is SQTIHQWPATLVQPVGSPLSLECTVEGTSNPNLYWYRQAAGRGLQLLFYSVGIGQISSEVPQNLSASRPQDRQFILSSKKLLLSDSGFYLCAWKDAETEAFFGQGTRLTVV.

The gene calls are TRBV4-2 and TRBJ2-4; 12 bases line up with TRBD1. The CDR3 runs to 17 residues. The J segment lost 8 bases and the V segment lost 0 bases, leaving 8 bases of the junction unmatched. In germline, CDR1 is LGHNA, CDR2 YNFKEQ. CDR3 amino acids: CASSQEGTGGGVDIQYF. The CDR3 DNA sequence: TGTGCCAGCAGCCAAGAAGGGACAGGGGGCGGGGTGGACATTCAGTACTTC.

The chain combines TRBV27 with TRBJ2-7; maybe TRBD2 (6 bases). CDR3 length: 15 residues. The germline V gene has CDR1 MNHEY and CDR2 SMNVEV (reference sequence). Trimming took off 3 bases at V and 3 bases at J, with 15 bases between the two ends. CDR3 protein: CASSLQGYGGYEQYF. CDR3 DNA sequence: TGTGCCAGCAGTTTGCAGGGTTACGGGGGCTACGAGCAGTACTTC.

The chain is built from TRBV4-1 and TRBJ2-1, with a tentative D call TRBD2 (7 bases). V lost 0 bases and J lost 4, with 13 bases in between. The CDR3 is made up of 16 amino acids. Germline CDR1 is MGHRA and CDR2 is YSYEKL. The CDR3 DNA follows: TGCGCCAGCAGCCAAGATGGGGGGGGCGGGTACAATGAGCAGTTCTTC. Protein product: CASSQDGGGGYNEQFF.

The CDR3 bases are TGTGCCAGCAGATCAACAAGACAGGGAAGGGACGAGCAGTACTTC. Residues: CASRSTRQGRDEQYF. The chain couples TRBV6-6 to TRBJ2-7, with 7 bases fitting TRBD1. J was trimmed by 5 bases and V by 6 bases; bases with no gene match: 13. Germline V gene lookup returns CDR1 MNHNY and CDR2 SVGAGI (reference sequence). This CDR3 region has 15 residues.

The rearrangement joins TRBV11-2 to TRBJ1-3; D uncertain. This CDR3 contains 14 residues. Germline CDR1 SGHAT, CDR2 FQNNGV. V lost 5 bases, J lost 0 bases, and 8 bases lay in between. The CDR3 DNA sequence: TGTGCCAGCAGCGCAGAATCCTCTGGAAACACCATATATTTT. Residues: CASSAESSGNTIYF.

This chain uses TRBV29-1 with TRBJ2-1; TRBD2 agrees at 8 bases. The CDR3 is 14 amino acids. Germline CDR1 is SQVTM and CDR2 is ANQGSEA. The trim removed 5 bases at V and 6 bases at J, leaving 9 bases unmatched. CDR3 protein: CSVRKRESVNEQFF. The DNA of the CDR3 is TGCAGCGTTCGGAAGCGGGAGTCGGTCAATGAGCAGTTCTTC.

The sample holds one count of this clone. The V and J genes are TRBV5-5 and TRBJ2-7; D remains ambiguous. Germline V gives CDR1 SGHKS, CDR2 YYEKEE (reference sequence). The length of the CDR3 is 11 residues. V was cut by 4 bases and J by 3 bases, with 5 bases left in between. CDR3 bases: TGTGCCAGCAGCGGGATCTACGAGCAGTACTTC. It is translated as CASSGIYEQYF.

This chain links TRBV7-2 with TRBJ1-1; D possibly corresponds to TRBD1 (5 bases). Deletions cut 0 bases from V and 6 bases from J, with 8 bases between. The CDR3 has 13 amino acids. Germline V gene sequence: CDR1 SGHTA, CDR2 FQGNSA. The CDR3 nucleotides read TGTGCCAGCAGCTTAGCTCGGGGGGCTGAAGCTTTCTTT. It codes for CASSLARGAEAFF.

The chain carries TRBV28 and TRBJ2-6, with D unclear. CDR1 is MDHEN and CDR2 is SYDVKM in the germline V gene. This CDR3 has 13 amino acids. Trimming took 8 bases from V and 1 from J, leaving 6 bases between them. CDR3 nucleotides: TGTGCCAGCCTCCTTTCTGGGGCCAACGTCCTGACTTTC. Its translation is CASLLSGANVLTF.

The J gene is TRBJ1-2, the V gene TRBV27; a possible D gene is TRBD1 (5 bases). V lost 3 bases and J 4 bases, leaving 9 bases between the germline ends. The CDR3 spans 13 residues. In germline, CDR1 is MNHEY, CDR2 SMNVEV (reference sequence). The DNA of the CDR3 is TGTGCCAGCAGTTTGACCGGGACCTATGGCTACACCTTC. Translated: CASSLTGTYGYTF.

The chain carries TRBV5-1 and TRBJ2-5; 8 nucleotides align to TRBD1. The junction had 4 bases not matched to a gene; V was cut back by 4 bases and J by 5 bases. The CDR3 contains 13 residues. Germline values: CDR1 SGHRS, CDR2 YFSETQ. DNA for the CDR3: TGCGCCAGCAGCCCAAACAGGGGGGAGACCCAGTACTTC. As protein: CASSPNRGETQYF.

The CDR3 nucleotides are TGTGCCAGCAGCTGGAGGACAGGGTGGGAGACCCAGTACTTC. As protein: CASSWRTGWETQYF. V is TRBV7-2 and J is TRBJ2-5; 8 positions agree with TRBD1. In germline, CDR1 is SGHTA, CDR2 FQGNSA. V was pared by 4 bases and J by 5 bases, with 6 bases of the junction left unmatched. CDR3 length equals 14 residues. The whole variable domain, remainder taken from reference TRBV7-2 and TRBJ2-5, is GAGVSQSPSNKVTEKGKDVELRCDPISGHTALYWYRQSLGQGLEFLIYFQGNSAPDKSGLPSDRFSAERTGGSVSTLTIQRTQQEDSAVYLCASSWRTGWETQYFGPGTRLLVL.

CDR3 loop: CASSFLGQGRSDTEAFF. The CDR3 bases are TGTGCCAGCAGTTTCCTCGGACAGGGGAGGTCTGACACTGAAGCTTTCTTT. The chain carries TRBV27 and TRBJ1-1, with TRBD1 matching over 9 bases. Germline lookup yields CDR1 MNHEY and CDR2 SMNVEV (reference sequence). V dropped 3 bases and J dropped 3; count of bases not matched to a gene: 11. This CDR3 contains 17 residues.

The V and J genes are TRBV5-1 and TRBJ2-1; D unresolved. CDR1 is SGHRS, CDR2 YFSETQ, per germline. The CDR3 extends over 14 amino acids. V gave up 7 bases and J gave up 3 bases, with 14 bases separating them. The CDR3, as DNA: TGCGCCAGCTCCCAGAGGCTAAACTACAATGAGCAGTTCTTC. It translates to CASSQRLNYNEQFF.

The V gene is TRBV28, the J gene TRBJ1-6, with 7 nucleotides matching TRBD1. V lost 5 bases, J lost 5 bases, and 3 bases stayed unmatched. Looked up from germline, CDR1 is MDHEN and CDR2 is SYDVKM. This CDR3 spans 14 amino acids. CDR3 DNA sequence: TGTGCCAGCAGTGAGGGACAGAATAATTCACCCCTCCACTTT. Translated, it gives CASSEGQNNSPLHF.

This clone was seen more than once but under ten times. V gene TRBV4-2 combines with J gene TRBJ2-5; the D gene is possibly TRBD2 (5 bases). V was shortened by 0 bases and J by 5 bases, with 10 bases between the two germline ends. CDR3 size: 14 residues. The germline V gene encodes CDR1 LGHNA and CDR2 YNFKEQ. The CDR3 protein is CASSQETPGETQYF. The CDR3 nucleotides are TGTGCCAGCAGCCAAGAGACCCCGGGGGAGACCCAGTACTTC.

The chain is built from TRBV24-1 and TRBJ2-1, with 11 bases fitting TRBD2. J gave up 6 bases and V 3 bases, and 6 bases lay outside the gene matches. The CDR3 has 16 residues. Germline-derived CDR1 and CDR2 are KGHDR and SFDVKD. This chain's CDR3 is CATSDPTSGGINEQFF. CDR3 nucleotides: TGTGCCACCAGTGATCCTACTAGCGGGGGAATCAATGAGCAGTTCTTC.

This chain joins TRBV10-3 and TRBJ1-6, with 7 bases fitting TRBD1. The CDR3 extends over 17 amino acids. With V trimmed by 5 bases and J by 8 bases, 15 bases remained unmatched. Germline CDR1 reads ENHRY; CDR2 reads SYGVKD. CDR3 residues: CAISWAAAGGLDSPLHF. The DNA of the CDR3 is TGTGCCATCAGTTGGGCGGCGGCAGGGGGTCTGGATTCACCCCTCCACTTT.

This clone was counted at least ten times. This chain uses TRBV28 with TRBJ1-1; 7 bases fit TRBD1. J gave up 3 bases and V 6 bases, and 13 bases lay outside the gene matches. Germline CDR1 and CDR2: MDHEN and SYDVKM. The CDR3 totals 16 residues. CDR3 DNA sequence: TGTGCCAGCAGCCTAGAGGAGGGGGCTGGGGACACTGAAGCTTTCTTT. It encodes CASSLEEGAGDTEAFF.

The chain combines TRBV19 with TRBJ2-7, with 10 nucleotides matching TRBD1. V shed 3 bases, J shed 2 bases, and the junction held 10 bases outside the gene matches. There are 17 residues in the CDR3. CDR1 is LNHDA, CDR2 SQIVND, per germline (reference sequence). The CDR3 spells CASSINTGTGVPYEQYF. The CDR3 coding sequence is TGTGCCAGTAGTATCAACACCGGGACAGGGGTCCCCTACGAGCAGTACTTC.

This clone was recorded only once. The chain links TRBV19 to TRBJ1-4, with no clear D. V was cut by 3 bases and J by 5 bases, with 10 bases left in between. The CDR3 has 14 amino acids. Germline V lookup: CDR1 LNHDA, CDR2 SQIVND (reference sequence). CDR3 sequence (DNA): TGTGCCAGTAGTATGGTACAGCTAAATGAAAAACTGTTTTTT. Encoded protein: CASSMVQLNEKLFF.

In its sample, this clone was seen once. The CDR3 loop reads CSVLGQGHYEQYF. The DNA for the CDR3 is TGCAGCGTTCTCGGACAGGGTCACTACGAGCAGTACTTC. This rearrangement joins TRBV29-1 to TRBJ2-7; the match to TRBD1 covers 8 bases. The germline CDR1 and CDR2 sequences are SQVTM and ANQGSEA. This CDR3 has 13 amino acids. V shed 5 bases and J 3 bases; nucleotides not matched to a gene: 6.

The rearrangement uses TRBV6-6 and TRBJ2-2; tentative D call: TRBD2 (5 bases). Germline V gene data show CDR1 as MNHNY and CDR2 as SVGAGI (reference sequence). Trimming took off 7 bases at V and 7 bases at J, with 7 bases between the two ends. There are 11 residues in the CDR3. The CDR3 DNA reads TGTGCCAGCACAACTAGCGGGGAGCTGTTTTTT. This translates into CASTTSGELFF.

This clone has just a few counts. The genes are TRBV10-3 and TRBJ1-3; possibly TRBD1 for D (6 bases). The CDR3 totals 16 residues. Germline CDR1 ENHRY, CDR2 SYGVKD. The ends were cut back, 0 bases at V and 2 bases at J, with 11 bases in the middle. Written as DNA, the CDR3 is TGTGCCATCAGTGAGTCGAATGGGGGCCCTGGAAACACCATATATTTT. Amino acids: CAISESNGGPGNTIYF.

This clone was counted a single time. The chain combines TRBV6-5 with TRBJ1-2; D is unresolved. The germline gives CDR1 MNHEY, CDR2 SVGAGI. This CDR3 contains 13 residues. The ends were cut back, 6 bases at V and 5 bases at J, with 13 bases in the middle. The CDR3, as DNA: TGTGCCAGCAGCCGGGGAGGAGTTTATGGCTACACCTTC. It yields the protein CASSRGGVYGYTF.

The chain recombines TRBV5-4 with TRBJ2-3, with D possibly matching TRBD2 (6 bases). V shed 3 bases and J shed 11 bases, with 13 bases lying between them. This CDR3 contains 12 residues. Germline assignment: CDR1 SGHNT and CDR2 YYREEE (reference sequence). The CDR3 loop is CASSSDWGEQYF. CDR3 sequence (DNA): TGTGCCAGCAGCTCCGATTGGGGGGAGCAGTATTTT.